This TCR beta chain was sequenced in a study of blood T cells in healthy people across ages. Study observations and caveats: No one knew whether donors had CMV, which possibly confounded expanded clonotype changes. It was the long-lived donors that had more naive CD4+ cells and higher diversity than aged donors.

The use of a sample-barcoded 5' primer and a J-beta primer mix characterized a second PCR of about 7 to 12 cycles. Each CDR3 protein gets one entry after TCRdb re-called the 5' RACE reads with MiXCR. The sample has roughly 800,000 distinct CDR3 sequences, roughly 60% seen once. CDR1 and CDR2 (germline): DFQATT, SNEGSKA (reference sequence). CDR3 length equals 14 residues. Trimming took off 5 bases at V and 5 bases at J, with 13 bases between the two ends. About this clonotype: Antigen unknown.

Per sample, no less than 6 micrograms of total RNA were extracted. Specimen: blood. The sequence was collected from a man aged 25 to 40 in good health. The V and J genes are TRBV20-1 and TRBJ1-6; D remains ambiguous. The CDR3 DNA is TGCAGTGCTTCTCTCTCTAATAATAATTCACCCCTCCACTTT. This gives the protein CSASLSNNNSPLHF.